The entry below gives a single TCR beta chain sequence along with its context. It has no known antigen specificity. Nothing much larger sits one base from this clone, and base qualities are not available. V loses 5 bases, J loses 5 bases, and the germline ends lie 15 bases apart. The CDR3 runs 14 amino acids, cysteine and phenylalanine included. The CDR3 DNA has 42 bases and is translated from base 1. CDR1 and CDR2 were assigned from the germline V gene as SGHTA and FQGNSA. This sample is drawn from a study of T-cell reconstitution after alpha-beta-depleted transplantation in children (dated by TCRdb to 2016 to 2018). A note on the overall study: Using TCR repertoire profiling, the study followed T-cell immune reconstitution in a quantitative way in children after TCRalphabeta/CD19-depleted allogeneic hematopoietic cell transplantation.

Sample treatment or condition, as interpreted from the label and publication: allogeneic hematopoietic cell transplantation with graft depleted of TCRalphabeta T cells and CD19 B cells. Transplant recipients were children who received TCRalphabeta/CD19-depleted allogeneic hematopoietic cell grafts. The protocol used for the library was PCR. The run used an Illumina HiSeq 2500. Molecular barcoding was employed in the preparation of TCR libraries, with unique molecular identifiers being used to normalize TCRbeta repertoire quantification. The raw public reads went through TCRdb reprocessing: fastp at Q25, MiXCR clone calling, in-frame beta chains kept. Rows merge per CDR3 protein into single entries with the most common DNA and genes. The sample includes 450,000 to 550,000 distinct CDR3 sequences, with around 10% observed a single time. 12% to 15% of the sample is in the top ten clones. Findings and caveats that apply to the study as a whole: The frequencies of hyperexpanded clones fell over the following months, and after one year, T-cell counts and TCRbeta diversity were mostly attributed to newly produced T cells. In some patients, high TCRbeta diversity at day 60 was attributed to recipient T cells and intrathymic progenitors that had survived conditioning. About two months after transplant, the apparently early recovery of alphabetaT-cell counts reportedly depended on just several hundred clones that had expanded rapidly and came from non-depleted graft cells.

Rearrangement joined TRBV7-2 to TRBJ2-5; the D gene is perhaps TRBD2, from 5 matching bases. The sequenced sample was PBMCs, mostly from graft donor cells, obtained 180 days after TCRalphabeta/CD19-depleted stem cell transplant. This TCR came from a female patient under 10 years old who had a stem cell transplant for aplastic anemia, so the T cells may come from the graft donor. The CDR3 reads as follows: CASSLRWERETQYF. The sequenced DNA: TGTGCCAGCAGCCTTCGATGGGAGCGCGAGACCCAGTACTTC.